This entry describes one T cell receptor beta chain. There are 16 residues in the CDR3. V trimming: 4 bases; J trimming: 7 bases; junction bases outside the gene matches: 13. Per the germline V gene, CDR1 is KGHSH and CDR2 is LQKENI. Sequencing used immunoSEQ multiplex PCR; TCRdb keeps in-frame clones, though not all of them. The table lists roughly 410,000 clones, 95% of them singletons. The source of the sample is a study of shared T cell receptors in the human thymus. Sequenced sample: thymocytes. V gene TRBV18 combines with J gene TRBJ2-1, with TRBD1 matching 7 bases. This sequence originates from a human donor. CDR3 in amino acids: CASSLPRQGISNEQFF. The CDR3 DNA sequence: TGTGCCAGCTCACTTCCCAGACAGGGTATCTCGAATGAGCAGTTCTTC.